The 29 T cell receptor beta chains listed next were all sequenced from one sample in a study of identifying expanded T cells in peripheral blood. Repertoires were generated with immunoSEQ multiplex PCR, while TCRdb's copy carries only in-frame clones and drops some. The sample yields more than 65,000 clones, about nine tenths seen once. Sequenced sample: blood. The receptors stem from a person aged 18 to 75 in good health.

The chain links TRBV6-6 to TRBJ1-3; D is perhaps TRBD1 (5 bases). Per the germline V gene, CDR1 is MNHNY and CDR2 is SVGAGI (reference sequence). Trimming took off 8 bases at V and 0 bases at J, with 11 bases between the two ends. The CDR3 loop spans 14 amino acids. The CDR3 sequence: CASRGVSSGNTIYF. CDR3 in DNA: TGTGCCAGCCGGGGGGTTAGCTCTGGAAACACCATATATTTT.

The CDR3 sequence is CASSLAQVGSGNTIYF. CDR3 sequence (DNA): TGTGCCAGCAGCTTAGCGCAAGTGGGCTCTGGAAACACCATATATTTT. The chain is built from TRBV7-2 and TRBJ1-3; D gene uncertain. Germline assignment: CDR1 SGHTA and CDR2 FQGNSA. V was pared by 0 bases and J by 0 bases, with 9 bases between. The length of the CDR3 is 16 residues.

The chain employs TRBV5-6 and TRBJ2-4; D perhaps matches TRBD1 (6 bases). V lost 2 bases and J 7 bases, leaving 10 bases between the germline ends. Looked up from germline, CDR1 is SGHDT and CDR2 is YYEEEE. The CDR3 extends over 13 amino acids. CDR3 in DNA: TGTGCCAGCAGCTTTGGGGGCTCTAACATTCAGTACTTC. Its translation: CASSFGGSNIQYF.

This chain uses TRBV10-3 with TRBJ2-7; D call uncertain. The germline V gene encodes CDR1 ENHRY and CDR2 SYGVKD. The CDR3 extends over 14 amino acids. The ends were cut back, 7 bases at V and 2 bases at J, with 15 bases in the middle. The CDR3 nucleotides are TGTGCCATCAAAGATACGGGCAGCACCTACGAGCAGTACTTC. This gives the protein CAIKDTGSTYEQYF.

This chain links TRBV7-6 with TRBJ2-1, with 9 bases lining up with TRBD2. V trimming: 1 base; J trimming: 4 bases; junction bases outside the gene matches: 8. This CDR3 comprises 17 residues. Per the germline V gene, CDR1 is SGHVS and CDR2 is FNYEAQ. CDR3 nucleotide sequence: TGTGCCAGCAGCTTAGATGGGTTAGCGGGGGAGTACAATGAGCAGTTCTTC. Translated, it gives CASSLDGLAGEYNEQFF.

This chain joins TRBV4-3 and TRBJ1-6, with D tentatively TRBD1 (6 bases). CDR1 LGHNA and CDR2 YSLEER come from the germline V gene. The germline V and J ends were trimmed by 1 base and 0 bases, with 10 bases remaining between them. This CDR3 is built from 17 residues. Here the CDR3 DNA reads TGCGCCAGCAGCCAAGCGGACAGAAGCTCCTATAATTCACCCCTCCACTTT. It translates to CASSQADRSSYNSPLHF.

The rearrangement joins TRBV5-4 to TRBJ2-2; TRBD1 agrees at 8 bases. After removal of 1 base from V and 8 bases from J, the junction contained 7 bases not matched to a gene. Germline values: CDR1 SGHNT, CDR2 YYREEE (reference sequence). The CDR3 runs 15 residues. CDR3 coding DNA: TGTGCCAGCAGCTTGCGGACAGGGAATGAGGGGGAGCTGTTTTTT. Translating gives CASSLRTGNEGELFF.

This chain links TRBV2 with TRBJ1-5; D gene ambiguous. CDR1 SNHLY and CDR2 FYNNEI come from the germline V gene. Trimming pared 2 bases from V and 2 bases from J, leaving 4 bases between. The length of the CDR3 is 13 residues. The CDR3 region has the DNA TGTGCCAGCAGTGAATATGGCAATCAGCCCCAGCATTTT. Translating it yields CASSEYGNQPQHF.

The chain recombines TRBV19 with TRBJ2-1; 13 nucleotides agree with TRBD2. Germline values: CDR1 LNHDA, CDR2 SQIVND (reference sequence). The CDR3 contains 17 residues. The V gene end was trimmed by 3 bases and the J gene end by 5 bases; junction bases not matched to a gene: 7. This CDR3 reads CASSMMVGLAGDNEQFF. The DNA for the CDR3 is TGTGCCAGTAGTATGATGGTTGGACTAGCGGGAGACAATGAGCAGTTCTTC.

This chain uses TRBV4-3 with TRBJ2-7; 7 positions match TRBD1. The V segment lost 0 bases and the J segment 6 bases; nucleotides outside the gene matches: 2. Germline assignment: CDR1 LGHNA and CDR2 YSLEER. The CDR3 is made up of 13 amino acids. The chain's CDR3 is CASSQEEGAEQYF. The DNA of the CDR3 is TGCGCCAGCAGCCAAGAAGAGGGGGCCGAGCAGTACTTC.

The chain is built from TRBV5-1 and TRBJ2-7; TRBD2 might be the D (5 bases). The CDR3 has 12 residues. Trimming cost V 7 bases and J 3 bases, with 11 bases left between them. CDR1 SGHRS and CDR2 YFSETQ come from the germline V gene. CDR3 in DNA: TGCGCCAGCGGTTCTGAGGGCTACGAGCAGTACTTC. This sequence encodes CASGSEGYEQYF.

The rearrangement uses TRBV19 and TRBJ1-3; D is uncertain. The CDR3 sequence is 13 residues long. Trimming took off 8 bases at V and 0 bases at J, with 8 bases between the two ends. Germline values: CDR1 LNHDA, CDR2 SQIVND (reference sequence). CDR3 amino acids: CASGGISGNTIYF. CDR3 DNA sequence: TGTGCCAGTGGAGGGATCTCTGGAAACACCATATATTTT. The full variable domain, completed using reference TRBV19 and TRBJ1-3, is DGGITQSPKYLFRKEGQNVTLSCEQNLNHDAMYWYRQDPGQGLRLIYYSQIVNDFQKGDIAEGYSVSREKKESFPLTVTSAQKNPTAFYLCASGGISGNTIYFGEGSWLTVV.

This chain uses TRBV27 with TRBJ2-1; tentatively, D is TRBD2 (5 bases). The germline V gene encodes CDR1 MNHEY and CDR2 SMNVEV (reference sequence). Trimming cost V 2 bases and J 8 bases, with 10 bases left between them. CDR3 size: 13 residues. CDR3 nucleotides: TGTGCCAGCAGTTTAACTAGAATGGATGAGCAGTTCTTC. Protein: CASSLTRMDEQFF.

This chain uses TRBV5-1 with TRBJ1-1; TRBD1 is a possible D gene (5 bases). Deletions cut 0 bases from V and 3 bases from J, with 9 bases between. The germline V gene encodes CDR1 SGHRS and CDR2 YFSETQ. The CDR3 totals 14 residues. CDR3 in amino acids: CASSLGQRDTEAFF. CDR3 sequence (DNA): TGCGCCAGCAGCTTGGGACAGCGGGACACTGAAGCTTTCTTT.

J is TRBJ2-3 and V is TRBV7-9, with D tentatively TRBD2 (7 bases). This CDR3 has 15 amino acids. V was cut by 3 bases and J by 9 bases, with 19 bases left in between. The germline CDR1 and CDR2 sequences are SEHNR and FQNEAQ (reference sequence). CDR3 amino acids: CASSFSGGLRWTQYF. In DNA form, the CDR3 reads TGTGCCAGCAGCTTTTCCGGGGGGCTCCGGTGGACGCAGTATTTT.

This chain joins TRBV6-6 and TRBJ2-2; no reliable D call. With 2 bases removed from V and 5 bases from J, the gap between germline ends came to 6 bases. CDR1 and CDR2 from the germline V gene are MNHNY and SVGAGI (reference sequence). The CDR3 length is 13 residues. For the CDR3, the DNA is TGTGCCAGCAGTTACGGGTTGACCGGGGAGCTGTTTTTT. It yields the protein CASSYGLTGELFF.

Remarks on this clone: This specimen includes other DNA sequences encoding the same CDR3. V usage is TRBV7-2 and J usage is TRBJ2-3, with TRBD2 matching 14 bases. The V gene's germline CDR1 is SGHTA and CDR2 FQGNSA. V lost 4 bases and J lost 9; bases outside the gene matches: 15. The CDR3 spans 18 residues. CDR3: CASSSILLTSGGAGTQYF. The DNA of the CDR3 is TGTGCCAGCAGCTCAATTCTCCTGACTAGCGGGGGGGCGGGCACGCAGTATTTT.

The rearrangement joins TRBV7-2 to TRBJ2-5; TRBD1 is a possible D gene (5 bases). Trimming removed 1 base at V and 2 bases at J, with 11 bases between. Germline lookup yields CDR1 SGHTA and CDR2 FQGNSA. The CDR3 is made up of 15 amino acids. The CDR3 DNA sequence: TGTGCCAGCAGCTTAGGGGGCAGGGAACAAGAGACCCAGTACTTC. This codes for CASSLGGREQETQYF.

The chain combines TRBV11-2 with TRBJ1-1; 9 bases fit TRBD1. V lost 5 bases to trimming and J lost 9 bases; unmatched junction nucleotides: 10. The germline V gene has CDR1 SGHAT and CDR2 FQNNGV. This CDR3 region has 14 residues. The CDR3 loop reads CASSKDRGPHKAFF. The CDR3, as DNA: TGTGCCAGCAGCAAGGACAGGGGTCCTCACAAAGCTTTCTTT.

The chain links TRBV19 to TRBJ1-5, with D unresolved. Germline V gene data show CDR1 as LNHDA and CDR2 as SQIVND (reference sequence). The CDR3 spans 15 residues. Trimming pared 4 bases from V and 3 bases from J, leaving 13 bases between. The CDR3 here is CASSRGDSVNQPQHF. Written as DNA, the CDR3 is TGTGCCAGTAGTAGGGGAGATTCAGTCAATCAGCCCCAGCATTTT.

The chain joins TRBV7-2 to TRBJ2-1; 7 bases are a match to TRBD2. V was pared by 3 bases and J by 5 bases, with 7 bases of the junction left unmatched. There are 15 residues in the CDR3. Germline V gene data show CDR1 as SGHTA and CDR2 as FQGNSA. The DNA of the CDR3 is TGTGCCAGCAGCTTCGGAGCGACTAGCCACAATGAGCAGTTCTTC. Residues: CASSFGATSHNEQFF.

The CDR3 nucleotides read TGCAGCGTTGGGGGGGGCCAAGAGACCCAGTACTTC. It specifies CSVGGGQETQYF. V usage is TRBV29-1 and J usage is TRBJ2-5, with 7 bases aligning to TRBD2. V lost 4 bases to trimming and J lost 1 base; unmatched junction nucleotides: 0. CDR1 and CDR2 (germline): SQVTM, ANQGSEA. The CDR3 runs 12 residues.

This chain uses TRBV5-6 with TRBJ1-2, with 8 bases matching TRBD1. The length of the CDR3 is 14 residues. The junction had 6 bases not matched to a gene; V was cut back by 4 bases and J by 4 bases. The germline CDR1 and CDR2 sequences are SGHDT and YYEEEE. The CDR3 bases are TGTGCCAGCAGCGACCGGACAGGGAGCTATGGCTACACCTTC. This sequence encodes CASSDRTGSYGYTF. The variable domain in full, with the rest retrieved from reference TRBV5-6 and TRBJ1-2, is DAGVTQSPTHLIKTRGQQVTLRCSPKSGHDTVSWYQQALGQGPQFIFQYYEEEERQRGNFPDRFSGHQFPNYSSELNVNALLLGDSALYLCASSDRTGSYGYTFGSGTRLTVV.

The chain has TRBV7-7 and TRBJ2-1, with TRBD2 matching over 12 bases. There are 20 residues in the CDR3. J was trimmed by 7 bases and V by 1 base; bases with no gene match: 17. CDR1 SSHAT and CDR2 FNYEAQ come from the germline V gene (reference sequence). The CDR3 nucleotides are TGTGCCAGCAGCTTAGAATTGCCGGGGACTAGCGGGCCTATTGGGAATGAGCAGTTCTTC. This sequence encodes CASSLELPGTSGPIGNEQFF.

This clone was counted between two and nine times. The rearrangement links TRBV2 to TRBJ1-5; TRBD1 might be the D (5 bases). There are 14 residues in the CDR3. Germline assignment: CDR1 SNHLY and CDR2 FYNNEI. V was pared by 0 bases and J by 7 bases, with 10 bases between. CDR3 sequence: CASSEAQGSQPQHF. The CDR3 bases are TGTGCCAGCAGTGAAGCGCAGGGCAGCCAGCCCCAGCATTTT.

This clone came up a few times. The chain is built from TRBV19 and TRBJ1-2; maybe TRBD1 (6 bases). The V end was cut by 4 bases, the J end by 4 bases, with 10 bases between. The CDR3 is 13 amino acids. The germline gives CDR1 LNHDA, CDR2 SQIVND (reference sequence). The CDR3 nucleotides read TGTGCCAGTAGTAAAGACAGGAGCTATGGCTACACCTTC. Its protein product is CASSKDRSYGYTF.

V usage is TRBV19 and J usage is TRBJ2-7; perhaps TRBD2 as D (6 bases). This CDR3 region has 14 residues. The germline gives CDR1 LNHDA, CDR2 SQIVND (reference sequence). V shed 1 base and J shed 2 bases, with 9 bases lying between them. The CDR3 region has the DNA TGTGCCAGTAGTATAGGTAGCGGACCCTACGAGCAGTACTTC. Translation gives CASSIGSGPYEQYF.

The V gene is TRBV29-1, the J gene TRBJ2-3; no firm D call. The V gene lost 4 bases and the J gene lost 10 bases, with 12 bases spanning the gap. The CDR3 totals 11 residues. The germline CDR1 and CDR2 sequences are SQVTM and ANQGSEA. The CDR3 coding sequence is TGCAGCGTTGTGGGGATGGACCCGCAGTATTTT. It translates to CSVVGMDPQYF.

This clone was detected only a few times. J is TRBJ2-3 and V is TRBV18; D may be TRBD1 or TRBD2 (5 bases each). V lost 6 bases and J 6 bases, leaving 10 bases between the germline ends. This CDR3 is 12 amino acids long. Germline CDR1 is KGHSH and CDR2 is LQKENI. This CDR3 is CASSAGSDTQYF. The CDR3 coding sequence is TGTGCCAGCTCTGCAGGGAGTGATACGCAGTATTTT.